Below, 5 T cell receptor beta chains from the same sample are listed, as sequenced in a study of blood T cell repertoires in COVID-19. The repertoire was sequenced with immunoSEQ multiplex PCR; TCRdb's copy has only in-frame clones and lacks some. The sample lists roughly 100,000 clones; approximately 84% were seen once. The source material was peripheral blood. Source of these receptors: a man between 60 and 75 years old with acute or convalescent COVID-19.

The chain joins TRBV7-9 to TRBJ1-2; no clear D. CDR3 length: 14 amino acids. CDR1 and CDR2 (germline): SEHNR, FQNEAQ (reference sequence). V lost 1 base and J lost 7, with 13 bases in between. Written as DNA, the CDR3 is TGTGCCAGCAGCTTAGGCCGGGAAGAGGGTGGCTACACCTTC. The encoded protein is CASSLGREEGGYTF.

The DNA of the CDR3 is TGTGCCAGCAGTGGGGGTGGGCAGGGGCTCTACGAGCAGTACTTC. Its protein product is CASSGGGQGLYEQYF. The chain recombines TRBV2 with TRBJ2-7, with a weak D call TRBD1 (6 bases). The germline V and J ends were trimmed by 4 bases and 3 bases, with 16 bases remaining between them. The CDR3 has 15 residues. Germline lookup yields CDR1 SNHLY and CDR2 FYNNEI.

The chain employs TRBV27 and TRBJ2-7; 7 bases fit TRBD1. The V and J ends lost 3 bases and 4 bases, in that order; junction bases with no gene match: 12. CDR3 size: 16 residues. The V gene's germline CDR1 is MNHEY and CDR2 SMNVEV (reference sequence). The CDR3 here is CASSFRTGLAIYEQYF. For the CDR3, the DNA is TGTGCCAGCAGTTTCCGGACAGGCCTCGCCATATACGAGCAGTACTTC.

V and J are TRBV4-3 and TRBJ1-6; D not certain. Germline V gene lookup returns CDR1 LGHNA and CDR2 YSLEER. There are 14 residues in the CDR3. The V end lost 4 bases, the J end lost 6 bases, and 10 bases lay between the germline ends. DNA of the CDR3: TGCGCCAGCAGCCCCAGGCGGGGTAATTCACCCCTCCACTTT. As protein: CASSPRRGNSPLHF.

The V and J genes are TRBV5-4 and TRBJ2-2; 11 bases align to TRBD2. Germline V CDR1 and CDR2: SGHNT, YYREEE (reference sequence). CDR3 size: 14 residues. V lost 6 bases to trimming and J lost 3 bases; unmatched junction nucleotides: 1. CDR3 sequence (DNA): TGTGCCAGCACTAGCGGGAGGTACACCGGGGAGCTGTTTTTT. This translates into CASTSGRYTGELFF.